This T cell receptor beta chain comes out of a study of cytotoxic CD8 clonotypes in ibrutinib-treated CLL. The study's findings and limits: Higher circulating CD8+ T-cell counts strongly accompanied higher baseline clonality, above age-matched healthy donors.

Deletions cut 4 bases from V and 4 bases from J, with 16 bases between. The germline V gene has CDR1 MGHRA and CDR2 YSYEKL. The CDR3 has 15 amino acids. Assay: immunoSEQ multiplex PCR; the TCRdb copy retains only in-frame clones and omits some. The table lists 110,000 to 150,000 clones, 70% to 80% of them singletons, with 4.5% to 6% in the top ten. Comment on this clone: Its target is unknown.

The material sequenced was PBMCs, taken after 24 months of ibrutinib treatment. The chain joins TRBV4-1 to TRBJ2-5; perhaps TRBD2 as D (5 bases). This receptor was taken from a human donor with chronic lymphocytic leukemia. CDR3 sequence: CASSRAGERRETQYF. CDR3 bases: TGCGCCAGCAGCCGGGCGGGTGAGCGCCGAGAGACCCAGTACTTC.